Many counts were recorded for the clone carrying this T cell receptor beta chain. Its antigen is still unknown. The data are from a study of early T cells in non-severe SARS-CoV-2 infection. Study-wide background: Sequencing input comprised bulk RNA from unsorted whole blood; chain pairing was not available. Whole-study findings and limits: Matching results from VDJdb favored anti-spike CD8 responses, leaving private and CD4 specificities undetected.

This CDR3 is 15 amino acids long. The V gene lost 0 bases and the J gene lost 3 bases, with 14 bases spanning the gap. Germline V gene data show CDR1 as DFQATT and CDR2 as SNEGSKA (reference sequence). cDNA molecules, individually, were tagged with unique molecular identifiers. MiXCR, run by TCRdb on the 5' RACE reads, gives a single entry per CDR3 protein. Of approximately 38,000 distinct CDR3 sequences detected, 4% to 5% appear once; the ten largest clones hold approximately 6.3%. This TCR came from an adult who was a healthcare worker with PCR-confirmed SARS-CoV-2 infection or an uninfected control (not recorded which). The chain carries TRBV20-1 and TRBJ1-1; no clear D gene. The sequenced sample consisted of whole blood. This CDR3 is CSARDEGSVDTEAFF. The CDR3 region has the DNA TGCAGTGCTAGAGACGAGGGTTCGGTGGACACTGAAGCTTTCTTT.